This TCR beta chain derives from a study of PD-1 blockade in classical Hodgkin lymphoma. The wider study: Every 2 weeks, patients had 3 mg/kg nivolumab intravenously.

The CDR3 is made up of 18 amino acids. Germline V lookup: CDR1 SGDLS, CDR2 YYNGEE. Trimming cost V 1 base and J 1 base; bases outside gene matches: 9. Each patient experienced a relapse that followed autologous stem cell transplantation, and brentuximab vedotin exposure varied. Here immunoSEQ multiplex PCR was the method, and the copy in TCRdb shows in-frame clones only, minus some. The table records just over 60,000 clones, approximately 89% of them present only once. This chain connects TRBV9 to TRBJ2-3; 10 bases line up with TRBD2. This TCR came from a human donor with classical Hodgkin lymphoma. This material consisted of peripheral blood mononuclear cells (PBMCs), taken at baseline. CDR3 nucleotides: TGTGCCAGCAGCGTATCAATAGGAGCGGGGGGGGGCACAGATACGCAGTATTTT. Amino acids: CASSVSIGAGGGTDTQYF.